Presented here are 16 T cell receptor beta chains from one specimen sequenced in a study of T-cell reconstitution after alpha-beta-depleted transplantation in children. Unique molecular identifiers were used to barcode this TCRbeta library. Each CDR3 protein is one row after TCRdb ran MiXCR on the PCR reads. The sample carries 170,000 or so distinct CDR3 sequences, about 6.8% recorded once. The starting material was PBMCs from the stem cell graft donor, obtained from the stem cell graft. The receptor source for this set is a human donor who donated a stem cell graft to a child with Wiskott-Aldrich syndrome.

The chain links TRBV4-1 to TRBJ2-1; a possible D gene is TRBD2 (6 bases). V lost 0 bases, J lost 6 bases, and 12 bases lay in between. The CDR3 consists of 15 residues. Per the germline V gene, CDR1 is MGHRA and CDR2 is YSYEKL. This chain's CDR3 is CASSQDLRGGNEQFF. The CDR3 DNA sequence: TGCGCCAGCAGCCAAGATCTACGGGGAGGCAATGAGCAGTTCTTC.

The table lists this clonotype with many counts. The chain joins TRBV11-2 to TRBJ2-7; 8 nucleotides match TRBD2. The germline gives CDR1 SGHAT, CDR2 FQNNGV. The CDR3 sequence is 13 residues long. Germline trimming cut 5 bases from V and 3 bases from J; bases unmatched to any gene: 3. The CDR3 DNA sequence: TGTGCCAGCAGCAAACTAGCGGTCTACGAGCAGTACTTC. Encoded protein: CASSKLAVYEQYF. The full variable domain, with the rest looked up from reference TRBV11-2 and TRBJ2-7, is EAGVAQSPRYKIIEKRQSVAFWCNPISGHATLYWYQQILGQGPKLLIQFQNNGVVDDSQLPKDRFSAERLKGVDSTLKIQPAKLEDSAVYLCASSKLAVYEQYFGPGTRLTVT.

The sample holds many counts of this clonotype. J is TRBJ1-1 and V is TRBV20-1; the D is unclear. The CDR3 length is 14 residues. Between the trimmed V and J ends, which lost 2 bases and 0 bases, there was a span of 10 bases. Germline CDR1 reads DFQATT; CDR2 reads SNEGSKA (reference sequence). The CDR3 sequence: CSARPQILNTEAFF. In nucleotides, the CDR3 is TGCAGTGCTAGACCCCAGATTCTGAACACTGAAGCTTTCTTT.

This clonotype was seen only a few times. The rearrangement links TRBV18 to TRBJ2-2; maybe TRBD2 (5 bases). The V and J ends lost 2 bases and 3 bases respectively, with 7 bases between them. CDR1 and CDR2 (germline): KGHSH, LQKENI. The CDR3 has 14 residues. In DNA, the CDR3 is TGTGCCAGCTCACCAACGCGGGACACCGGGGAGCTGTTTTTT. Protein sequence: CASSPTRDTGELFF.

Ten or more counts support this clonotype. The chain joins TRBV6-1 to TRBJ2-7; 9 nucleotides line up with TRBD2. Germline CDR1 is MNHNS and CDR2 is SASEGT. This CDR3 contains 15 residues. The J segment lost 4 bases and the V segment lost 7 bases, leaving 11 bases of the junction unmatched. This CDR3 is CASTPGLAGMYEQYF. CDR3 in DNA: TGTGCCAGCACCCCGGGGCTAGCGGGAATGTACGAGCAGTACTTC.

The count of this clonotype is one. The chain joins TRBV7-4 to TRBJ2-7, with 9 bases fitting TRBD1. CDR1 and CDR2 (germline): SGHVT, SQSDAQ. The trim removed 10 bases at V and 3 bases at J, leaving 16 bases unmatched. The CDR3 spans 16 residues. DNA of the CDR3: TGTGCCAACCCGGGACAGGGTGTAGCGGAACACTACGAGCAGTACTTC. Translating gives CANPGQGVAEHYEQYF.

Ten or more counts support this clonotype. This chain links TRBV20-1 with TRBJ2-5, with TRBD1 matching 11 bases. J lost 4 bases, V lost 7 bases, and 8 bases had no gene match. The CDR3 runs to 14 residues. Germline values: CDR1 DFQATT, CDR2 SNEGSKA (reference sequence). CDR3 sequence: CSGARGQGGETQYF. The DNA of the CDR3 is TGCAGTGGGGCCCGGGGACAGGGGGGAGAGACCCAGTACTTC.

In its sample, this clonotype was seen many times. The chain uses TRBV12-3 or TRBV12-4 and TRBJ2-5; TRBD2 agrees at 11 bases. V shed 4 bases and J 1 base; nucleotides not matched to a gene: 5. There are 16 residues in the CDR3. CDR3 nucleotides: TGTGCCAGCAGTTCCCCGACTAGCGGGGCCCAAGAGACCCAGTACTTC. Encoded protein: CASSSPTSGAQETQYF.

The chain joins TRBV19 to TRBJ1-5; D not resolved. Trimming shortened V by 3 bases and J by 3 bases, and 9 bases separated the two germline ends. The CDR3 has 14 amino acids. CDR1 is LNHDA and CDR2 is SQIVND in the germline V gene (reference sequence). The CDR3 loop is CASSMSGVNQPQHF. CDR3 in DNA: TGTGCCAGTAGTATGAGTGGGGTCAATCAGCCCCAGCATTTT.

This clonotype was detected many times. The gene calls are TRBV29-1 and TRBJ2-7, with TRBD2 identical over 7 bases. The junction had 9 bases not matched to a gene; V was cut back by 0 bases and J by 4 bases. CDR1 is SQVTM, CDR2 ANQGSEA, per germline. This CDR3 is 15 amino acids long. The CDR3 reads CSVEDSSGGPYEQYF. In DNA form, the CDR3 reads TGCAGCGTTGAAGACTCTAGCGGAGGGCCGTACGAGCAGTACTTC.

This clonotype was recorded many times. The gene calls are TRBV7-2 and TRBJ2-1; unclear D gene. The CDR3 has 13 amino acids. Per the germline V gene, CDR1 is SGHTA and CDR2 is FQGNSA. V was clipped by 2 bases and J by 7 bases, with 9 bases between them. CDR3 loop: CASSLWDSNEQFF. In DNA form, the CDR3 reads TGTGCCAGCAGCTTATGGGATTCTAATGAGCAGTTCTTC.

This clonotype was found many times. This sequence joins TRBV5-1 and TRBJ2-1; D perhaps matches TRBD1 (6 bases). Per germline, CDR1 SGHRS and CDR2 YFSETQ. Trimming removed 4 bases from V and 7 bases from J, with 18 bases in between. CDR3 length: 15 amino acids. The CDR3 region has the DNA TGCGCCAGCAGCGAAGGGACAAGGATCAGGAATGAGCAGTTCTTC. Amino acids: CASSEGTRIRNEQFF.

The sample holds many counts of this clonotype. This chain uses TRBV6-1 with TRBJ1-6, with D hard to call. The CDR3 covers 13 residues. The germline gives CDR1 MNHNS, CDR2 SASEGT. Trimming cost V 4 bases and J 5 bases, with 6 bases left between them. The CDR3 loop reads CASSGLDNSPLHF. The CDR3, as DNA: TGTGCCAGCAGTGGCCTCGATAATTCACCCCTCCACTTT.

The sample holds many counts of this clonotype. The chain links TRBV12-3 or TRBV12-4 to TRBJ2-3; 7 bases align to TRBD2. Losses at the gene ends were 3 bases for V and 4 bases for J; bases not matched to a gene: 4. The CDR3 covers 14 residues. The CDR3 region is CASSLFGGADTQYF. For the CDR3, the DNA is TGTGCCAGCAGTTTGTTTGGGGGGGCAGATACGCAGTATTTT.

Many counts were recorded for this clonotype. This chain uses TRBV27 with TRBJ1-1, with 11 nucleotides matching TRBD1. This CDR3 has 15 residues. J was trimmed by 2 bases and V by 7 bases; bases with no gene match: 6. In germline, CDR1 is MNHEY, CDR2 SMNVEV (reference sequence). CDR3 sequence (DNA): TGTGCCAGCAAAGGGGACAGGGGGAAAAACACTGAAGCTTTCTTT. Protein sequence: CASKGDRGKNTEAFF.

This clonotype was recorded many times. The chain has TRBV12-3 or TRBV12-4 and TRBJ2-5; D unclear. The length of the CDR3 is 12 residues. V gave up 8 bases and J gave up 2 bases, with 9 bases separating them. In DNA, the CDR3 is TGTGCCAGCCGAAGGGCGCAAGAGACCCAGTACTTC. It is translated as CASRRAQETQYF.